This T cell receptor beta chain came from a study of T cell responses to AZD1222 COVID-19 vaccine. Study-wide findings and caveats: Nearly half of spike-specific TCRs reportedly target variant regions that are unmutated in the B.1.351 and B.1.1.7 variants. None of the repertoires were sampled until the peak T cell response had passed.

Profiling relied on immunoSEQ multiplex PCR, and the TCRdb table lists in-frame clones only, not all of them. The repertoire holds 150,000 to 200,000 clones, with about 91% as singletons. This clone occurred once. The antigen is undetermined. Germline-derived CDR1 and CDR2 are LNHDA and SQIVND (reference sequence). Trimming at V came to 6 bases and at J to 6 bases, leaving 9 bases not matched to a gene. The CDR3 is 14 residues long. The gene calls are TRBV19 and TRBJ1-1, with TRBD1 matching 8 bases. The sequence came from an adult who received the AZD1222 COVID-19 vaccine. This sample comprised peripheral blood, obtained 28 days after the second AZD1222 dose. The CDR3 bases are TGTGCCAGTAGGTTAAAGGACAGGGATGCTGAAGCTTTCTTT. Translation: CASRLKDRDAEAFF.